This T cell receptor beta chain is drawn from a study of cytomegalovirus exposure and HLA in healthy donors. The overall study: The same platform was used for the 130 or so validation repertoires and the roughly 730 first-cohort repertoires, a later analysis reported.

The study drew the donors from its roughly 130-subject validation cohort, separate from the roughly 700-subject first cohort. TCRdb keeps only in-frame clones here, not all; method: immunoSEQ multiplex PCR. In the table there are approximately 60,000 clones, approximately 92% of which are singletons. Worth noting for this clone: Its antigen is unknown.

Study-level points and caveats: Researchers counted roughly 150 TCR beta chains as cytomegalovirus-associated.

The length of the CDR3 is 16 residues. The V gene lost 0 bases and the J gene lost 0 bases, with 11 bases spanning the gap. CDR1 is SGHAT, CDR2 FQNNGV, per germline. The J gene is TRBJ1-2, the V gene TRBV11-2; D possibly corresponds to TRBD1 (6 bases). The sequenced sample consisted of PBMCs. The clonotype comes from a young man in good health and CMV-seronegative. This CDR3 reads CASSLDRTDSNYGYTF. As DNA, the CDR3 is TGTGCCAGCAGCTTAGATAGGACAGACTCTAACTATGGCTACACCTTC.